A selection of T cell receptor beta chains follows, all from one sample in a study of blood T cell repertoires in COVID-19. Some clones are missing from TCRdb's copy, which holds only in-frame ones; the method was immunoSEQ multiplex PCR. The top ten hold 5.5% of the sample, which has 200,000 to 250,000 clones, 60% to 85% seen once. Sequencing input: peripheral blood. Source of these receptors: a woman in her 70s with acute or convalescent COVID-19. The CDR3 runs from the conserved cysteine through the conserved F or W. D genes are given only for firm matches. Size is omitted from some rows. Given values are once, few, many or a class for expanded clones.

-	TRBV30	-	TRBJ2-7	TGTGCCTGGAGCCGGACAGCTAACTCCTACGAGCAGTACTTC	CAWSRTANSYEQYF
-	TRBV3-1/TRBV3-2	-	TRBJ2-5	TGTGCCAGCAGCCAAACGACAGAACAGTACCAAGAGACCCAGTACTTC	CASSQTTEQYQETQYF
-	TRBV10-3	once	TRBJ1-1	TGTGCCATCAGGGGAGGGGTTATGAACACTGAAGCTTTCTTT	CAIRGGVMNTEAFF
TRBD2	TRBV5-1	-	TRBJ2-2	TGCGCCAGCGGCGATGGTCCGGGACTAGCGGGAGGGGAGCTGTTTTTT	CASGDGPGLAGGELFF
-	TRBV30	-	TRBJ2-7	TGTGCCTGGAGTGACCGACTATGCTTGGGTTTCTGCGAGCAGTACTTC	CAWSDRLCLGFCEQYF
TRBD1	TRBV7-2	-	TRBJ2-3	TGTGCCAGCAGCCTACTACAGGGGTCCTATACGCAGTATTTT	CASSLLQGSYTQYF
TRBD1	TRBV19	few	TRBJ2-1	TGTGCCAGTAGTACCGACAGGGGGGGCAAGCAGTTCTTC	CASSTDRGGKQFF
TRBD2	TRBV5-5	-	TRBJ2-7	TGTGCCAGCAGCTCGGGACTAGCGGTCTACGAGCAGTACTTC	CASSSGLAVYEQYF
-	TRBV7-8	once	TRBJ1-2	TGTGCCAGCAGCTTAGACGGCTCACTACCCACCCCATATGGCTACACCTTC	CASSLDGSLPTPYGYTF
-	TRBV5-1	-	TRBJ2-1	TGCGCCAGCAGTGTGGTGAGCGGCGTAAATGAGCAGTTCTTC	CASSVVSGVNEQFF
-	TRBV28	-	TRBJ1-2	TGTGCCACCGAACGACAGGCCCGCTATGGCTACACCTTC	CATERQARYGYTF
-	TRBV27	-	TRBJ1-1	TGTGCCAGCAGTTTGACAGGATGGAACACTGAAGCTTTCTTT	CASSLTGWNTEAFF
TRBD2	TRBV4-1	-	TRBJ2-2	TGCGCCAGCAGCTCCTACGGACTAGCGGGAGTGGACGGGGAGCTGTTTTTT	CASSSYGLAGVDGELFF
-	TRBV20-1	-	TRBJ1-4	TGCAGTGCTAGAGCCAGTGAAAAACTGTTTTTT	CSARASEKLFF
TRBD1	TRBV5-1	-	TRBJ1-1	TGCGCCAGCAGCTCGGGACAGCTCATGAACACTGAAGCTTTCTTT	CASSSGQLMNTEAFF
-	TRBV5-1	-	TRBJ2-7	TGCGCCAGCAGCTTGGCGAGCTCCTACGAGCAGTACTTC	CASSLASSYEQYF
-	TRBV5-5	-	TRBJ1-1	TGTGCCAGCAGCTTGGCAGGTTCCAGTTACTACACTGAAGCTTTCTTT	CASSLAGSSYYTEAFF
-	TRBV4-1	once	TRBJ2-5	TGCGCCAGCAGCCAAGACCGCCTTCGGGAGACCCAGTACTTC	CASSQDRLRETQYF
TRBD2	TRBV7-2	-	TRBJ2-1	TGTGCCAGCAGCTTAGCCGGACTAGCGTCCTACAATGAGCAGTTCTTC	CASSLAGLASYNEQFF
-	TRBV3-1/TRBV3-2	-	TRBJ1-1	TGTGCCAGCAGCCAAGATAGCTGGGGGCTGAACACTGAAGCTTTCTTT	CASSQDSWGLNTEAFF
TRBD2	TRBV7-2	once	TRBJ2-1	TGTGCCAGCAGCCCGAGGGAGGGTGAGCAGTTCTTC	CASSPREGEQFF
-	TRBV27	-	TRBJ1-2	TGTGCCAGCAGCAGGACACCTCTTAGTGGCTACACCTTC	CASSRTPLSGYTF
TRBD2	TRBV30	-	TRBJ2-2	TGTGCCTGGGAAAACGGACTAGCGGGAGCCGGGGAGCTGTTTTTT	CAWENGLAGAGELFF
TRBD2	TRBV5-6	-	TRBJ2-2	TGTGCCAGCAGGGCGGGAGTCGTGAACACCGGGGAGCTGTTTTTT	CASRAGVVNTGELFF
TRBD1	TRBV27	-	TRBJ2-1	TGTGCCAAGATGGACAGGGTAAGTGATGAGCAGTTCTTC	CAKMDRVSDEQFF
-	TRBV5-4	-	TRBJ2-7	TGTGCCAGCAGCTTAAAGCGGGCTGGGGACTACGAGCAGTACTTC	CASSLKRAGDYEQYF
TRBD1	TRBV6-2/TRBV6-3	-	TRBJ2-7	TGTGCCAGCAGCGGGACAGGGGGCCGCGAGCAGTACTTC	CASSGTGGREQYF
-	TRBV13	-	TRBJ1-1	TGTGCCAGCAACTTCTTCACAGGGCGGAACACTGAAGCTTTCTTT	CASNFFTGRNTEAFF
TRBD2	TRBV27	-	TRBJ2-3	TGTGCCAGCAGTTCTACTAGCGGGAGAATGTCAGATACGCAGTATTTT	CASSSTSGRMSDTQYF
TRBD1	TRBV27	-	TRBJ1-1	TGTGCCAGCAGCAAACAAGCAGGGGGCGCCCCTGAAGCTTTCTTT	CASSKQAGGAPEAFF
-	TRBV5-4	-	TRBJ1-3	TGTGCCAGCAGCTTGGTTCAGGGGCCAGGGGACACCATATATTTT	CASSLVQGPGDTIYF
-	TRBV10-3	-	TRBJ2-7	TGTGCCATCGGGGACGGGAGCTCCTACGAGCAGTACTTC	CAIGDGSSYEQYF
-	TRBV24-1	-	TRBJ2-1	TGTGCCACCAGTGCGGAGGGAAGCTCCTACAATGAGCAGTTCTTC	CATSAEGSSYNEQFF
TRBD2	TRBV5-4	-	TRBJ2-1	TGTGCCAGCAGCTTGAAGCGGGAGTTGAATGAGCAGTTCTTC	CASSLKRELNEQFF
TRBD2	TRBV5-5	-	TRBJ2-3	TGTGCCAGCAGCGCCCTGGGCGGGGGAGGAGATACGCAGTATTTT	CASSALGGGGDTQYF
-	TRBV28	-	TRBJ2-7	TGTGCCAGCAGTGCTAACAGGGTTCCGAGCTACGAGCAGTACTTC	CASSANRVPSYEQYF
TRBD1	TRBV7-6	-	TRBJ1-5	TGTGCCAGCAGCTTAGAAGGGGGCGCCCAGGGTCAGCCCCAGCATTTT	CASSLEGGAQGQPQHF
-	TRBV28	-	TRBJ1-2	TGTGCCAGCCTCCCGGACAGTCGGTATGGCTACACCTTC	CASLPDSRYGYTF
-	TRBV2	-	TRBJ1-2	TGTGCCAGCTTACCTTTCCCGGGAGCCTATGGCTACACCTTC	CASLPFPGAYGYTF
-	TRBV7-8	-	TRBJ2-1	TGTGCCAGCAGCCGCGACCAGGGTGAGCAGTTCTTC	CASSRDQGEQFF
-	TRBV24-1	-	TRBJ2-1	TGTGCCACCAGTGACGCAAAAAGCGACTACAATGAGCAGTTCTTC	CATSDAKSDYNEQFF
-	TRBV27	-	TRBJ1-5	TGTGCCAGCAGTCCCGGGACTGTTAACGGCAATCAGCCCCAGCATTTT	CASSPGTVNGNQPQHF
TRBD2	TRBV5-5	once	TRBJ2-1	TGTGCCAGCAGCTTGGGTCGACTAGCGGGAGAAGGTGAGCAGTTCTTC	CASSLGRLAGEGEQFF
TRBD1	TRBV2	-	TRBJ1-3	TGTGCCACGGCGGACAGGGTCTCTGGAAACACCATATATTTT	CATADRVSGNTIYF
-	TRBV27	-	TRBJ2-2	TGTGCCAGCAGTTTATCATGGACTACCGGGGAGCTGTTTTTT	CASSLSWTTGELFF
-	TRBV6-6	-	TRBJ1-2	TGTGCCAGCAGTTCTCTTGGGGGGGGTGGCTACACCTTC	CASSSLGGGGYTF
TRBD2	TRBV29-1	-	TRBJ2-1	TGCAGCGTGTTGTCCAGCGGGGCCGACTCCTACAATGAGCAGTTCTTC	CSVLSSGADSYNEQFF
TRBD2	TRBV11-2	few	TRBJ2-5	TGTGCCAGCAGCTTAGGGGTTAGCGGGAGGGCAGGGGCAGAGACCCAGTACTTC	CASSLGVSGRAGAETQYF
-	TRBV7-9	-	TRBJ1-1	TGTGCCAGCAGCTTAGATAGCCGGAACACTGAAGCTTTCTTT	CASSLDSRNTEAFF
TRBD1	TRBV5-6	-	TRBJ1-2	TGTGCCAGCAGCAAACTTAGGACAGGGTTCACCTTC	CASSKLRTGFTF
TRBD1	TRBV7-9	once	TRBJ2-7	TGTGCCAGCAGCCCCCGACAGGGTCCCTACGAGCAGTACTTC	CASSPRQGPYEQYF
TRBD2	TRBV5-1	-	TRBJ2-1	TGCGCCAGCAGCGCGACTAGCGGGAGCAATGAGCAGTTCTTC	CASSATSGSNEQFF
-	TRBV5-1	-	TRBJ2-7	TGCGCCAGCAGATACCAGGATTCAAGTGAGCAGTACTTC	CASRYQDSSEQYF
TRBD2	TRBV10-2	-	TRBJ2-1	TGCGCCAGCAGTGGGAGCGGGAGTGGCAATGAGCAGTTCTTC	CASSGSGSGNEQFF
-	TRBV4-2	-	TRBJ1-4	TGTGCCAGCAGCCAAGGGACAGACCAGTATGAAAAACTGTTTTTT	CASSQGTDQYEKLFF
-	TRBV11-2	-	TRBJ2-7	TGTGCCAGCAGCTTAAACGGTCCTTTGTACTTC	CASSLNGPLYF
TRBD1	TRBV6-1	-	TRBJ2-2	TGTGCCAGCAGTGGGGGACAGGGGATGGGGAACACCGGGGAGCTGTTTTTT	CASSGGQGMGNTGELFF
-	TRBV21-1	many	TRBJ2-7	TGTGCCAGCAGTTATGGAGGCAACTACGAGCAGTACTTC	CASSYGGNYEQYF